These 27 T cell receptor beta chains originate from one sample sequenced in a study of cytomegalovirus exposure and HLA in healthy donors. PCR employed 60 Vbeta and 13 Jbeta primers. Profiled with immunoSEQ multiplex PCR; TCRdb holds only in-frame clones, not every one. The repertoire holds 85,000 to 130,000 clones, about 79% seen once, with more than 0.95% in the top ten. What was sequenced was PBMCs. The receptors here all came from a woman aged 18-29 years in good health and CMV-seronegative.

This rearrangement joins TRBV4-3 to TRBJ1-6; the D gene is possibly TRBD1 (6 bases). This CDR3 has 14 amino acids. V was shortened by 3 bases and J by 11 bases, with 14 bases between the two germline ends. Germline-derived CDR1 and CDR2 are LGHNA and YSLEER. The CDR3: CASSHEGGTAPLHF. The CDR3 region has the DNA TGCGCCAGCAGCCATGAGGGGGGGACTGCACCCCTCCACTTT.

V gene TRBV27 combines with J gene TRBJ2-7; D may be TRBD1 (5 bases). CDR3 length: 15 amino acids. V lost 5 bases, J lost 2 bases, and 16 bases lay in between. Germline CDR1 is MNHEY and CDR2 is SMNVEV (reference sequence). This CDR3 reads CASSVDRGLTYEQYF. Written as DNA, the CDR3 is TGTGCCAGCAGTGTCGACAGAGGCCTGACCTACGAGCAGTACTTC.

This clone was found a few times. The CDR3 protein is CASSWAGTYEQYF. The DNA for the CDR3 is TGCGCCAGCAGCTGGGCGGGTACCTACGAGCAGTACTTC. This chain links TRBV5-1 with TRBJ2-7; D might be TRBD2 (5 bases). The CDR3 extends over 13 amino acids. The germline V gene encodes CDR1 SGHRS and CDR2 YFSETQ. Trimming pared 3 bases from V and 2 bases from J, leaving 9 bases between.

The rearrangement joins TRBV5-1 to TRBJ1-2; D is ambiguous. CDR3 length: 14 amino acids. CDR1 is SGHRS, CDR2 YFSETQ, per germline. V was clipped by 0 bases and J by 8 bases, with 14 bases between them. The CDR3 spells CASSLVTAEGGYTF. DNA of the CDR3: TGCGCCAGCAGCTTGGTTACCGCCGAGGGCGGCTACACCTTC.

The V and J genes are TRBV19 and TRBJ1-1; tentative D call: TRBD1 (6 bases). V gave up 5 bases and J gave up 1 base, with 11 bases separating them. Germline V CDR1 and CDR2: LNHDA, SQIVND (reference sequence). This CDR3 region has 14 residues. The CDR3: CASSAPDRNTEAFF. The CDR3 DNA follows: TGTGCCAGTAGTGCCCCGGACAGGAACACTGAAGCTTTCTTT.

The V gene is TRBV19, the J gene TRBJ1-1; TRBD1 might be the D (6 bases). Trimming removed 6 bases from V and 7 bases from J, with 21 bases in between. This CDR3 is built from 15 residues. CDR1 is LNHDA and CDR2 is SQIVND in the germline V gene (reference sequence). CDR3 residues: CASSEYRGGGREAFF. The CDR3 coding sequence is TGTGCCAGTAGCGAATATCGGGGAGGGGGACGTGAAGCTTTCTTT.

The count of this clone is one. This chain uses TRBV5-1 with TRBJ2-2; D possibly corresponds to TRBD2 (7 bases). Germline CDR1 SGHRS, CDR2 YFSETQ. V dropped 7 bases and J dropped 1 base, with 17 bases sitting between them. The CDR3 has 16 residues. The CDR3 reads CASWSGGAQNTGELFF. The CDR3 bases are TGCGCCAGCTGGTCTGGGGGGGCTCAGAACACCGGGGAGCTGTTTTTT.

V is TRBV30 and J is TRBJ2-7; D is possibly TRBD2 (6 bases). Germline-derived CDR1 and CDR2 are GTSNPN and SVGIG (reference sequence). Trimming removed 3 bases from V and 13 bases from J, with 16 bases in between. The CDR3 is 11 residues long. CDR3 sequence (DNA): TGTGCCTGGAGCCTACGGGGGACTTTCTACTTC. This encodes CAWSLRGTFYF.

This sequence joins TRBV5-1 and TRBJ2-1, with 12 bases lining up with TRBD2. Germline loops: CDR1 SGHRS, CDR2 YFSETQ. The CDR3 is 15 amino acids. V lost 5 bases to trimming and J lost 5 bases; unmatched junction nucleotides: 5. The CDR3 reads CASSLTSGGNNEQFF. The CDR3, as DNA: TGCGCCAGCAGTTTGACTAGCGGGGGCAACAATGAGCAGTTCTTC.

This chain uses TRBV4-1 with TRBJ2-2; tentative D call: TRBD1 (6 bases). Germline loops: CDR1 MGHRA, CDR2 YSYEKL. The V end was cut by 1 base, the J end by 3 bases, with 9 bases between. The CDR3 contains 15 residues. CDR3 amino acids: CASSQGDTYTGELFF. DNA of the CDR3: TGCGCCAGCAGCCAAGGGGACACGTACACCGGGGAGCTGTTTTTT.

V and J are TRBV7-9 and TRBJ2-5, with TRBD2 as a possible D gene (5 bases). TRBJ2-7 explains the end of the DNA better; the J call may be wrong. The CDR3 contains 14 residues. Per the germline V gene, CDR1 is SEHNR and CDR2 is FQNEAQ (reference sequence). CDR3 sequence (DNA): TGTGCCAGCAGCTTGACGGGTAGCGCCTACGAGCAGTACTTC. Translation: CASSLTGSAYEQYF.

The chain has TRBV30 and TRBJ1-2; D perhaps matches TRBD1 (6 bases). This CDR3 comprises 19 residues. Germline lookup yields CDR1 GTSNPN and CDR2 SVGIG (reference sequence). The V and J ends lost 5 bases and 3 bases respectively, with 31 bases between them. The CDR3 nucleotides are TGTGCCTGGTTTTCATTTTTTCTCCTCCGGGACAAGGGAGACTATGGCTACACCTTC. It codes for CAWFSFFLLRDKGDYGYTF.

The CDR3 is CASSQDQEYTQYF. DNA of the CDR3: TGCGCCAGCAGCCAAGATCAAGAGTATACGCAGTATTTT. The J gene is TRBJ2-3, the V gene TRBV4-3; D is ambiguous. The V gene's germline CDR1 is LGHNA and CDR2 YSLEER. CDR3 length: 13 residues. V lost 0 bases to trimming and J lost 7 bases, with 8 bases between them.

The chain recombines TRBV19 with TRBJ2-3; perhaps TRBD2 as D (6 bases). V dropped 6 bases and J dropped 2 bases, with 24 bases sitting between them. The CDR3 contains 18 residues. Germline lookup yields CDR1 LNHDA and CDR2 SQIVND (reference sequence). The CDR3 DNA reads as TGTGCCAGTAGCCCGTTCCCCCTGACTAGTGGGTTCACAGATACGCAGTATTTT. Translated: CASSPFPLTSGFTDTQYF.

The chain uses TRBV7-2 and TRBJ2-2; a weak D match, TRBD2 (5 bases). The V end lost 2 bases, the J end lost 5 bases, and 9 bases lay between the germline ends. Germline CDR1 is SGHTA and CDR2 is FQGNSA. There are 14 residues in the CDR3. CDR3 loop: CASSLRTGTGELFF. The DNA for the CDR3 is TGTGCCAGCAGCTTACGAACGGGGACCGGGGAGCTGTTTTTT.

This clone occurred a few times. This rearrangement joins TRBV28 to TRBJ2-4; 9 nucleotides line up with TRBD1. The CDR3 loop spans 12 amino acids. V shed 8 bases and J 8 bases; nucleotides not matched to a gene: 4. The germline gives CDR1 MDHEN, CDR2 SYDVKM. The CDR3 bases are TGTGCCAGCCGAGACAGGGGGGACATTCAGTACTTC. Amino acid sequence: CASRDRGDIQYF.

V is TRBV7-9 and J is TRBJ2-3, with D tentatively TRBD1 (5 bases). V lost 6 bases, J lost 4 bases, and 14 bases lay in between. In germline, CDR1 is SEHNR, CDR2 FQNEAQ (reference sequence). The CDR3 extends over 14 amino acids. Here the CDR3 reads CASRSPQGPDTQYF. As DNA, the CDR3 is TGTGCCAGCAGATCCCCCCAGGGTCCAGATACGCAGTATTTT.

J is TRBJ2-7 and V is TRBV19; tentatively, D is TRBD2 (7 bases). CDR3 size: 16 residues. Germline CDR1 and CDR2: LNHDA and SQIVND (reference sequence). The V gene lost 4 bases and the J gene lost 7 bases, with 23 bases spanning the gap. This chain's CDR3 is CASSTGTSVTRGEQYF. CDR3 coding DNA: TGTGCCAGTAGTACAGGAACTAGCGTCACCAGGGGAGAGCAGTACTTC.

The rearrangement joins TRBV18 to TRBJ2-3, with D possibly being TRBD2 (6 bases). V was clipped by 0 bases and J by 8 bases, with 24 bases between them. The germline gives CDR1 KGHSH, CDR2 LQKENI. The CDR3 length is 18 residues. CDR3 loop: CASSPPLAGPGRRSTQYF. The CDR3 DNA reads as TGTGCCAGCTCACCACCCTTAGCAGGCCCGGGGAGGCGGTCTACGCAGTATTTT.

The CDR3 loop reads CASSQVVAGTDTQYF. CDR3 nucleotide sequence: TGTGCCAGCAGCCAAGTCGTAGCGGGCACAGATACGCAGTATTTT. The chain recombines TRBV4-2 with TRBJ2-3; TRBD2 might be the D (6 bases). The CDR3 is made up of 15 amino acids. The germline V gene encodes CDR1 LGHNA and CDR2 YNFKEQ. Trimming stripped 1 base from V and 1 base from J, with 9 bases between.

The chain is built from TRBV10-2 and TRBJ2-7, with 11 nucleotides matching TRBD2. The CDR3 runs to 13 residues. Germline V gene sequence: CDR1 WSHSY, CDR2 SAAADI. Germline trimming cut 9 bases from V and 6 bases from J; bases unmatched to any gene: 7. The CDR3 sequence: CASKTSGTSEQYF. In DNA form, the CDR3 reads TGCGCCAGTAAGACTAGCGGGACTAGCGAGCAGTACTTC.

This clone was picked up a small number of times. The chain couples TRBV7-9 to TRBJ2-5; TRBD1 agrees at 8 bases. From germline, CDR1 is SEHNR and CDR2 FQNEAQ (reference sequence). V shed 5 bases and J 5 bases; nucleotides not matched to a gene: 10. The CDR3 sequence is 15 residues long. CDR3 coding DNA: TGTGCCAGCAGCGATAGGACAGGGTGGATGGAGACCCAGTACTTC. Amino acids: CASSDRTGWMETQYF.

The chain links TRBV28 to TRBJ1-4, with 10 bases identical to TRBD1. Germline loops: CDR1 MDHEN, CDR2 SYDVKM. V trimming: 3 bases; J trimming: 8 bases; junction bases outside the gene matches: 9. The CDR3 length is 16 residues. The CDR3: CASSFGAGTGEEKLFF. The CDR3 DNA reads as TGTGCCAGCAGTTTCGGAGCCGGGACAGGGGAGGAAAAACTGTTTTTT.

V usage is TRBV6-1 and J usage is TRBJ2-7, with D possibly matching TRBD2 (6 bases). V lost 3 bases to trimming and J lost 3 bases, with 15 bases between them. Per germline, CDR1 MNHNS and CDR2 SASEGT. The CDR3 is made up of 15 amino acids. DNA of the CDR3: TGTGCCAGCAGTGACGTCGGGAGAACCAACTACGAGCAGTACTTC. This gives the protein CASSDVGRTNYEQYF.

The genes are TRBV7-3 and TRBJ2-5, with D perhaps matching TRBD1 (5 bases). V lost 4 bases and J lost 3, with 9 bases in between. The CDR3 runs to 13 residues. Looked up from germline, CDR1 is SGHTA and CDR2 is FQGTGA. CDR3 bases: TGTGCCAGCAGCTCCCAAGGGGAAGAGACCCAGTACTTC. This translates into CASSSQGEETQYF.

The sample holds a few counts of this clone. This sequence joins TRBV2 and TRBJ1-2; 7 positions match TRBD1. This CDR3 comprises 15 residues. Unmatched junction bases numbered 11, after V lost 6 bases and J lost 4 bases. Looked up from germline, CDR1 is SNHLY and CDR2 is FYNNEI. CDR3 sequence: CASSPRGRQGYGYTF. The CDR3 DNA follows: TGTGCCAGCAGCCCTAGGGGTAGACAGGGCTATGGCTACACCTTC.

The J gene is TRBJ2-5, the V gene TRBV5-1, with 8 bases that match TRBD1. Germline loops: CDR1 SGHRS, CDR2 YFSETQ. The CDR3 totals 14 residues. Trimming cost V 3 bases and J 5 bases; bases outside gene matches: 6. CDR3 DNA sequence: TGCGCCAGCAGCTCCGGACAGGGCCGGGAGACCCAGTACTTC. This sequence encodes CASSSGQGRETQYF.